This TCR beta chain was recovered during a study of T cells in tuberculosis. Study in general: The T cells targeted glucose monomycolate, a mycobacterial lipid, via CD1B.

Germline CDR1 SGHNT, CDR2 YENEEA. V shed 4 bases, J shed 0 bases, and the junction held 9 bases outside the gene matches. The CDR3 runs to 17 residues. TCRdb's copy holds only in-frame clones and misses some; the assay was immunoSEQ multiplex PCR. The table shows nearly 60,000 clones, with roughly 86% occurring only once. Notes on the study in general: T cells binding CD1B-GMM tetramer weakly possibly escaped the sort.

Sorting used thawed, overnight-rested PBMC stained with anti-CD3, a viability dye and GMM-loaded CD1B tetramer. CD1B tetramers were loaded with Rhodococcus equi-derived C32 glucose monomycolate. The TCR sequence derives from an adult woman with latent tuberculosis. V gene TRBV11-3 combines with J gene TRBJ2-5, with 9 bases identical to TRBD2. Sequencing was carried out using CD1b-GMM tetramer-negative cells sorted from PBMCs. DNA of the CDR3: TGTGCCAGCAGCTCCGGAGAACTAGCGGGCTACCAAGAGACCCAGTACTTC. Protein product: CASSSGELAGYQETQYF. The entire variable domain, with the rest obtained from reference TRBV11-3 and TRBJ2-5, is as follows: EAGVVQSPRYKIIEKKQPVAFWCNPISGHNTLYWYLQNLGQGPELLIRYENEEAVDDSQLPKDRFSAERLKGVDSTLKIQPAELGDSAVYLCASSSGELAGYQETQYFGPGTRLLVL.